This passage covers 31 T cell receptor beta chains from one sample sequenced in a study of cytomegalovirus exposure and HLA in healthy donors. The PCR made use of 60 Vbeta and 13 Jbeta primers. The method was immunoSEQ multiplex PCR; TCRdb's version includes in-frame clones alone and lacks a portion of them. The top ten hold approximately 4.3% of the sample, which has roughly 120,000 clones, about 79% seen once. Specimen: PBMCs. These receptors all come from a man younger than 45 in good health and CMV-seropositive.

The J gene is TRBJ1-2, the V gene TRBV18, with a weak D call TRBD1 (5 bases). Looked up from germline, CDR1 is KGHSH and CDR2 is LQKENI. V was shortened by 4 bases and J by 4 bases, with 16 bases between the two germline ends. This CDR3 contains 15 residues. CDR3 sequence (DNA): TGTGCCAGCTCACAGAAACTGACAGTATTCTATGGCTACACCTTC. Its protein is CASSQKLTVFYGYTF.

This chain links TRBV4-1 with TRBJ2-5; 14 bases are a match to TRBD2. The CDR3 is 18 residues long. J was trimmed by 4 bases and V by 0 bases; bases with no gene match: 7. Germline assignment: CDR1 MGHRA and CDR2 YSYEKL. Here the CDR3 reads CASSQDPSGTSGRETQYF. The CDR3 region has the DNA TGCGCCAGCAGCCAAGATCCCAGCGGGACTAGCGGGAGAGAGACCCAGTACTTC.

The J gene is TRBJ2-3, the V gene TRBV27; 8 nucleotides agree with TRBD1. In germline, CDR1 is MNHEY, CDR2 SMNVEV (reference sequence). V lost 6 bases to trimming and J lost 1 base; unmatched junction nucleotides: 9. The CDR3 is 16 residues long. Written as DNA, the CDR3 is TGTGCCAGCAGGATGAACCCGGGACAGGGCACAGATACGCAGTATTTT. Residues: CASRMNPGQGTDTQYF.

About this clone itself: The junction and the germline gene differ at one end; a read error may be behind it. The chain joins TRBV7-2 to TRBJ1-3; D gene unclear. The CDR3 is 13 amino acids. Germline lookup yields CDR1 SGHTA and CDR2 FQGNSA. The CDR3 bases are TGTGCCAGCAGCTTACTGACTGGAAGCACCATATATTTT. It translates to CASSLLTGSTIYF.

The rearrangement joins TRBV7-8 to TRBJ2-1, with 9 bases matching TRBD2. The CDR3 totals 15 residues. Looked up from germline, CDR1 is SGHVS and CDR2 is FQNEAQ. V shed 5 bases and J 2 bases; nucleotides not matched to a gene: 4. Here the CDR3 reads CASSTTSGTYNEQFF. Here the CDR3 DNA reads TGTGCCAGCAGCACGACTAGCGGAACCTACAATGAGCAGTTCTTC.

This rearrangement joins TRBV27 to TRBJ2-7, with TRBD1 matching 9 bases. This CDR3 has 15 amino acids. Unmatched junction bases numbered 6, after V lost 3 bases and J lost 3 bases. The germline gives CDR1 MNHEY, CDR2 SMNVEV (reference sequence). In DNA form, the CDR3 reads TGTGCCAGCAGTTTGAGGGGACAGGGAAGCTACGAGCAGTACTTC. Its protein is CASSLRGQGSYEQYF.

This chain links TRBV5-1 with TRBJ1-3; a possible D gene is TRBD1 (5 bases). The V gene's germline CDR1 is SGHRS and CDR2 YFSETQ. Trimming cost V 4 bases and J 7 bases, with 18 bases left between them. The CDR3 covers 15 residues. CDR3 in DNA: TGCGCCAGCAGCCCCCCCGGGGCCGCGGGGAACACCATATATTTT. Protein: CASSPPGAAGNTIYF.

The gene calls are TRBV28 and TRBJ2-7; unclear D gene. The germline CDR1 and CDR2 sequences are MDHEN and SYDVKM. Trimming took 5 bases from V and 0 from J, leaving 14 bases between them. This CDR3 has 15 residues. The CDR3 region is CASSPLVRSSYEQYF. As DNA, the CDR3 is TGTGCCAGCAGTCCCCTTGTGAGAAGCTCCTACGAGCAGTACTTC.

This chain connects TRBV19 to TRBJ1-1, with TRBD1 matching 8 bases. Germline V CDR1 and CDR2: LNHDA, SQIVND (reference sequence). The trim removed 5 bases at V and 5 bases at J, leaving 7 bases unmatched. CDR3 length equals 14 residues. The CDR3 protein is CASSLQGAWTEAFF. The CDR3, as DNA: TGTGCCAGTAGTCTGCAGGGGGCGTGGACTGAAGCTTTCTTT.

V gene TRBV9 combines with J gene TRBJ2-1; 11 nucleotides agree with TRBD2. V lost 3 bases, J lost 5 bases, and 4 bases stayed unmatched. CDR1 and CDR2 (germline): SGDLS, YYNGEE. The CDR3 is 15 amino acids. CDR3 sequence reads: CASSDRLAGNNEQFF. In DNA form, the CDR3 reads TGTGCCAGCAGCGACAGACTAGCGGGAAACAATGAGCAGTTCTTC.

This clone appeared a single time. DNA for the CDR3: TGTGCCAGCTCACTAGGACAGGTCAGCTCCTACAATGAGCAGTTCTTC. Protein sequence: CASSLGQVSSYNEQFF. The chain links TRBV18 to TRBJ2-1; TRBD1 matches 7 bases. This CDR3 contains 16 residues. With V trimmed by 4 bases and J by 0 bases, 6 bases remained unmatched. Germline V lookup: CDR1 KGHSH, CDR2 LQKENI.

The rearrangement links TRBV7-2 to TRBJ2-7; D unclear. The V gene lost 0 bases and the J gene lost 6 bases, with 6 bases spanning the gap. This CDR3 is built from 12 residues. Germline V gene data show CDR1 as SGHTA and CDR2 as FQGNSA. CDR3 nucleotides: TGTGCCAGCAGCTTAGCGCCAGGCGAGCAGTACTTC. Its translation: CASSLAPGEQYF.

The J gene is TRBJ2-3, the V gene TRBV5-4, with 13 bases lining up with TRBD2. Trimming at V came to 4 bases and at J to 2 bases, leaving 4 bases not matched to a gene. The CDR3 has 16 residues. From germline, CDR1 is SGHNT and CDR2 YYREEE (reference sequence). CDR3 sequence reads: CASSMGLAGLTDTQYF. The CDR3 DNA follows: TGTGCCAGCAGCATGGGACTAGCGGGACTCACAGATACGCAGTATTTT. The entire variable domain, with the rest obtained from reference TRBV5-4 and TRBJ2-3, is as follows: ETGVTQSPTHLIKTRGQQVTLRCSSQSGHNTVSWYQQALGQGPQFIFQYYREEENGRGNFPPRFSGLQFPNYSSELNVNALELDDSALYLCASSMGLAGLTDTQYFGPGTRLTVL.

This clone was seen only once. V usage is TRBV7-3 and J usage is TRBJ2-1; TRBD2 aligns across 7 bases. Trimming at V came to 5 bases and at J to 0 bases, leaving 4 bases not matched to a gene. The germline CDR1 and CDR2 sequences are SGHTA and FQGTGA. The CDR3 is 15 amino acids. The CDR3 here is CASSRGTNSYNEQFF. CDR3 DNA sequence: TGTGCCAGCAGCCGGGGGACTAACTCCTACAATGAGCAGTTCTTC.

This chain joins TRBV18 and TRBJ1-4; D gene ambiguous. The V end was cut by 0 bases, the J end by 8 bases, with 13 bases between. Germline V gives CDR1 KGHSH, CDR2 LQKENI. The CDR3 has 15 residues. The CDR3 DNA is TGTGCCAGCTCACCACCGGGATCTACTAGGGAAAAACTGTTTTTT. Encoded protein: CASSPPGSTREKLFF.

This clone was detected a few times. The rearrangement uses TRBV5-6 and TRBJ1-4; TRBD1 matches 7 bases. Unmatched junction bases numbered 5, after V lost 6 bases and J lost 6 bases. This CDR3 spans 13 amino acids. CDR1 and CDR2 from the germline V gene are SGHDT and YYEEEE. The CDR3, as DNA: TGTGCCAGCACCCGCGACAGGGATGAAAAACTGTTTTTT. Translation gives CASTRDRDEKLFF.

V usage is TRBV18 and J usage is TRBJ2-7; tentatively, D is TRBD1 (5 bases). The CDR3 loop spans 14 amino acids. Germline V gene sequence: CDR1 KGHSH, CDR2 LQKENI. Trimming removed 2 bases at V and 2 bases at J, with 10 bases between. The CDR3 DNA sequence: TGTGCCAGCTCACCAGGGGCGGTAACCTACGAGCAGTACTTC. Translating it yields CASSPGAVTYEQYF.

This chain joins TRBV27 and TRBJ1-1; TRBD1 aligns across 7 bases. Germline values: CDR1 MNHEY, CDR2 SMNVEV (reference sequence). The CDR3 loop spans 14 amino acids. With V trimmed by 4 bases and J by 1 base, 3 bases remained unmatched. In nucleotides, the CDR3 is TGTGCCAGCAGTTCGAGACAGGGGAACACTGAAGCTTTCTTT. Translating gives CASSSRQGNTEAFF.

The chain has TRBV5-1 and TRBJ2-1, with TRBD2 matching 10 bases. With V trimmed by 4 bases and J by 6 bases, 13 bases remained unmatched. CDR1 and CDR2 from the germline V gene are SGHRS and YFSETQ. This CDR3 region has 17 residues. Here the CDR3 reads CASSLPLALAGANEQFF. DNA of the CDR3: TGCGCCAGCAGCCTTCCCTTAGCCCTAGCGGGAGCCAATGAGCAGTTCTTC.

V and J are TRBV7-2 and TRBJ2-3; TRBD2 aligns across 8 bases. The V and J ends lost 3 bases and 11 bases, in that order; junction bases with no gene match: 13. Per the germline V gene, CDR1 is SGHTA and CDR2 is FQGNSA. The CDR3 spans 15 residues. CDR3 DNA: TGTGCCAGCAGCTTCACCTCCTCTAGCGGGCTGGGGCAGTATTTT. It codes for CASSFTSSSGLGQYF.

This chain joins TRBV7-8 and TRBJ2-7, with TRBD1 matching over 9 bases. The germline gives CDR1 SGHVS, CDR2 FQNEAQ. The J segment lost 4 bases and the V segment lost 4 bases, leaving 11 bases of the junction unmatched. There are 16 residues in the CDR3. CDR3 in amino acids: CASSSPRRTGVYEQYF. The CDR3 nucleotides read TGTGCCAGCAGCTCACCCCGAAGGACAGGGGTGTACGAGCAGTACTTC.

The chain joins TRBV27 to TRBJ2-2; D call uncertain. The CDR3 has 15 residues. Per the germline V gene, CDR1 is MNHEY and CDR2 is SMNVEV (reference sequence). Trimming took off 1 base at V and 0 bases at J, with 6 bases between the two ends. The CDR3 DNA is TGTGCCAGCAGTTTATTGTCAACGAACACCGGGGAGCTGTTTTTT. It yields the protein CASSLLSTNTGELFF.

A note on this clone: The junction differs from germline at one of its ends, possibly a read error. The chain carries TRBV7-9 and TRBJ1-4, with no clear D. The CDR3 contains 15 residues. Germline V gives CDR1 SEHNR, CDR2 FQNEAQ (reference sequence). The CDR3: CSSSFTVRTNEKLFF. DNA of the CDR3: TGTTCCAGCAGCTTCACAGTGAGAACTAATGAAAAACTGTTTTTT. Complete variable domain (other parts from reference TRBV7-9 and TRBJ1-4): DTGVSQNPRHKITKRGQNVTFRCDPISEHNRLYWYRQTLGQGPEFLTYFQNEAQLEKSRLLSDRFSAERPKGSFSTLEIQRTEQGDSAMYLCSSSFTVRTNEKLFFGSGTQLSVL.

The chain recombines TRBV5-1 with TRBJ1-5, with TRBD1 matching 7 bases. Germline values: CDR1 SGHRS, CDR2 YFSETQ. V lost 4 bases, J lost 0 bases, and 4 bases stayed unmatched. The CDR3 loop spans 15 amino acids. The CDR3 reads CASSPTGDSNQPQHF. The CDR3 nucleotides read TGCGCCAGCAGCCCCACAGGGGATAGCAATCAGCCCCAGCATTTT.

The V and J genes are TRBV19 and TRBJ2-7, with 9 bases fitting TRBD2. From germline, CDR1 is LNHDA and CDR2 SQIVND (reference sequence). Trimming cost V 7 bases and J 2 bases; bases outside gene matches: 12. The CDR3 contains 16 residues. CDR3 bases: TGTGCCAGTACTGGGGTTAGCGGGAGAGGGGCCTACGAGCAGTACTTC. This translates into CASTGVSGRGAYEQYF.

This clone was detected a few times. The chain combines TRBV9 with TRBJ2-1; the match to TRBD2 covers 9 bases. Germline CDR1 SGDLS, CDR2 YYNGEE. Trimming cost V 0 bases and J 7 bases; bases outside gene matches: 8. The length of the CDR3 is 16 residues. CDR3 in amino acids: CASSVGAGGDWNEQFF. The CDR3 nucleotides read TGTGCCAGCAGCGTAGGAGCGGGGGGTGACTGGAATGAGCAGTTCTTC.

The rearrangement joins TRBV28 to TRBJ2-7, with 7 bases matching TRBD2. This CDR3 has 15 residues. V gave up 3 bases and J gave up 0 bases; unmatched junction bases: 5. CDR1 and CDR2 from the germline V gene are MDHEN and SYDVKM. The CDR3 region is CASSLSRGVSYEQYF. The DNA for the CDR3 is TGTGCCAGCAGTTTGTCACGGGGGGTCTCCTACGAGCAGTACTTC.

V gene TRBV5-1 combines with J gene TRBJ2-2; 8 nucleotides agree with TRBD1. The V gene's germline CDR1 is SGHRS and CDR2 YFSETQ. V trimming: 0 bases; J trimming: 6 bases; junction bases outside the gene matches: 4. The CDR3 covers 15 residues. CDR3 loop: CASSLAGGVPGELFF. The CDR3 nucleotides read TGCGCCAGCAGCTTGGCAGGGGGCGTCCCCGGGGAGCTGTTTTTT.

The V call is TRBV9, the J call TRBJ1-4; 11 bases fit TRBD1. In germline, CDR1 is SGDLS, CDR2 YYNGEE. V was pared by 3 bases and J by 15 bases, with 16 bases of the junction left unmatched. The CDR3 is made up of 16 amino acids. CDR3 loop: CASSATGQGASSKMFF. The CDR3 DNA sequence: TGTGCCAGCAGCGCAACCGGACAGGGGGCCAGTAGTAAAATGTTTTTT.

The chain has TRBV28 and TRBJ2-3; 7 bases line up with TRBD2. Germline lookup yields CDR1 MDHEN and CDR2 SYDVKM. V lost 2 bases, J lost 2 bases, and 13 bases stayed unmatched. This CDR3 has 18 amino acids. CDR3 DNA sequence: TGTGCCAGCAGTTTACGTCGTTCGGGCGGGGGATACACAGATACGCAGTATTTT. Translated: CASSLRRSGGGYTDTQYF.

A word on this clone: Other DNA variants within this sample encode the same CDR3. V usage is TRBV29-1 and J usage is TRBJ1-1, with a possible D match to TRBD1 (6 bases). This CDR3 contains 13 residues. The germline V and J ends were trimmed by 5 bases and 6 bases, with 16 bases remaining between them. Germline assignment: CDR1 SQVTM and CDR2 ANQGSEA. In DNA form, the CDR3 reads TGCAGCGTTTGGCAGGGGCTTTTTTCTGAAGCTTTCTTT. Its translation: CSVWQGLFSEAFF.